The 29 T cell receptor beta chains given below trace back to one sample, sequenced in a study of blood T cells in healthy people across ages (dated by TCRdb to 2015 to 2017). Preparation of the library involved 5' RACE. The sequencer was an Illumina HiSeq 2500. A second PCR of roughly 7 to 11 cycles was performed with a sample-barcoded 5' primer and a J-beta primer mix. The public sequencing data were trimmed at Q25 with fastp and processed into clonotypes with MiXCR by TCRdb, which kept only in-frame beta chains. Identical CDR3 proteins give one entry, which carries the most common genes and DNA. In this sample the table shows around 1,000,000 distinct CDR3 sequences, about 25% of which occur a single time. The ten top clones hold 0.65% to 0.95% of the sample. Another study also made use of these data, one on T cells of mothers and their children.

The sequenced sample consisted of blood. The receptors originated from a girl aged 2 to 9 in good health.

The chain is built from TRBV4-2 and TRBJ2-7; D unclear. Trimming pared 1 base from V and 0 bases from J, leaving 7 bases between. This CDR3 has 14 residues. The germline CDR1 and CDR2 sequences are LGHNA and YNFKEQ. The CDR3 region is CASSQVPVSYEQYF. The DNA for the CDR3 is TGTGCCAGCAGCCAAGTCCCAGTCTCCTACGAGCAGTACTTC.

The V and J genes are TRBV14 and TRBJ1-1; D not certain. This CDR3 spans 13 amino acids. Germline values: CDR1 SGHDN, CDR2 FVKESK. V dropped 3 bases and J dropped 3 bases, with 8 bases sitting between them. CDR3 in amino acids: CASSHAPHTEAFF. CDR3 nucleotide sequence: TGTGCCAGCAGCCACGCACCCCACACTGAAGCTTTCTTT.

In its sample, this clonotype was seen a few times. V gene TRBV20-1 combines with J gene TRBJ1-2, with D unresolved. CDR3 length: 12 residues. With 1 base removed from V and 8 bases from J, the gap between germline ends came to 11 bases. CDR1 and CDR2 (germline): DFQATT, SNEGSKA (reference sequence). This CDR3 is CSARAPGYGYTF. The CDR3 nucleotides are TGCAGTGCTAGAGCCCCGGGGTACGGCTACACCTTC.

This clonotype came up a few times. The J gene is TRBJ2-5, the V gene TRBV7-9; D gene ambiguous. The V gene's germline CDR1 is SEHNR and CDR2 FQNEAQ (reference sequence). This CDR3 comprises 14 residues. The V end lost 1 base, the J end lost 2 bases, and 8 bases lay between the germline ends. The CDR3 protein is CASSLVRLQETQYF. As DNA, the CDR3 is TGTGCCAGCAGCTTAGTGCGTCTGCAAGAGACCCAGTACTTC.

In its sample, this clonotype was seen once. V usage is TRBV29-1 and J usage is TRBJ1-2, with TRBD1 matching 8 bases. This CDR3 comprises 14 residues. With V trimmed by 1 base and J by 4 bases, 5 bases remained unmatched. The V gene's germline CDR1 is SQVTM and CDR2 ANQGSEA. The CDR3 DNA reads as TGCAGCGTTGAAGTTAATACAGGGGGCTATGGCTACACCTTC. It specifies CSVEVNTGGYGYTF.

This chain joins TRBV5-1 and TRBJ2-5; 9 positions agree with TRBD2. The end of the DNA is better explained by TRBJ2-7, so the J call may be wrong. CDR1 and CDR2 from the germline V gene are SGHRS and YFSETQ. The CDR3 covers 19 residues. CDR3 sequence: CASSGSSGTPSKTSYEQYF. In DNA form, the CDR3 reads TGCGCCAGCAGCGGATCTAGCGGGACCCCTTCTAAGACGTCCTACGAGCAGTACTTC.

This clonotype was observed a few times. This chain connects TRBV29-1 to TRBJ1-1; unclear D gene. Germline V CDR1 and CDR2: SQVTM, ANQGSEA. CDR3 length: 14 amino acids. Trimming stripped 2 bases from V and 5 bases from J, with 15 bases between. CDR3 coding DNA: TGCAGCGTTGAACCAGCCCTCAGGAGGACTGAAGCTTTCTTT. Encoded protein: CSVEPALRRTEAFF.

This clonotype was picked up a small number of times. The rearrangement links TRBV12-3 or TRBV12-4 to TRBJ1-1; D remains ambiguous. Trimming pared 7 bases from V and 4 bases from J, leaving 16 bases between. The CDR3 is 14 residues long. CDR3 DNA: TGTGCCAGCATTAAGGTCAGGTTGTTCACTGAAGCTTTCTTT. Its protein product is CASIKVRLFTEAFF.

V and J are TRBV11-2 and TRBJ1-3; D uncertain. Per germline, CDR1 SGHAT and CDR2 FQNNGV. V dropped 5 bases and J dropped 10 bases, with 15 bases sitting between them. This CDR3 is 13 amino acids long. This chain's CDR3 is CASSPPRGFTIYF. In DNA, the CDR3 is TGTGCCAGCAGCCCTCCAAGAGGTTTTACCATATATTTT.

V and J are TRBV19 and TRBJ1-1; TRBD1 is a possible D gene (5 bases). CDR3 length: 15 residues. The germline V gene has CDR1 LNHDA and CDR2 SQIVND (reference sequence). Trimming left V 2 bases short and J 6 bases short, with 16 bases between. CDR3: CASSITTGGSAEAFF. The DNA of the CDR3 is TGTGCCAGTAGTATAACGACCGGGGGGAGCGCTGAAGCTTTCTTT.

The rearrangement links TRBV24-1 to TRBJ2-5; 8 bases map to TRBD1. Near its end, the DNA agrees better with TRBJ2-1, so the J call may be wrong. CDR1 is KGHDR and CDR2 is SFDVKD in the germline V gene. The CDR3 has 15 amino acids. For the CDR3, the DNA is TGTGCCACCAGTGATTGCCGGACAGGGTTATGTGAGCAGTTCTTC. It is translated as CATSDCRTGLCEQFF.

This chain links TRBV10-2 with TRBJ1-1; D remains ambiguous. The CDR3 extends over 13 amino acids. Germline V gene lookup returns CDR1 WSHSY and CDR2 SAAADI. Trimming left V 2 bases short and J 4 bases short, with 8 bases between. In DNA form, the CDR3 reads TGCGCCAGCAGTGAGGGGGTGGGCACTGAAGCTTTCTTT. Translating it yields CASSEGVGTEAFF.

This clonotype has a handful of counts. The chain is built from TRBV24-1 and TRBJ2-5; TRBD1 might be the D (8 bases). The CDR3 is 14 residues long. V shed 12 bases and J shed 6 bases, with 22 bases lying between them. Germline-derived CDR1 and CDR2 are KGHDR and SFDVKD. CDR3 protein: CAVPPDRGGKTQYF. The CDR3, as DNA: TGTGCCGTCCCTCCCGACAGGGGAGGGAAGACCCAGTACTTC.

The J gene is TRBJ2-1, the V gene TRBV29-1; D remains ambiguous. Germline CDR1 reads SQVTM; CDR2 reads ANQGSEA. Trimming stripped 6 bases from V and 2 bases from J, with 8 bases between. This CDR3 region has 12 residues. CDR3 nucleotides: TGCAGCGTCCCCGGAGCCTACAATGAGCAGTTCTTC. Its translation is CSVPGAYNEQFF.

This clonotype appeared a few times. The gene calls are TRBV3-1 and TRBJ2-1; D not resolved. The CDR3 is made up of 14 amino acids. V dropped 10 bases and J dropped 7 bases, with 20 bases sitting between them. The germline gives CDR1 LGHDT, CDR2 YNNKEL (reference sequence). This CDR3 reads CATAEQFLGNEQFF. CDR3 DNA sequence: TGTGCCACCGCGGAGCAGTTCCTGGGGAATGAGCAGTTCTTC.

This clonotype was counted once. The chain combines TRBV7-2 with TRBJ2-6; D gene uncertain. CDR1 SGHTA and CDR2 FQGNSA come from the germline V gene. CDR3 length: 17 residues. V gave up 3 bases and J gave up 0 bases, with 12 bases separating them. The chain's CDR3 is CASSLSSGVSGANVLTF. The DNA of the CDR3 is TGTGCCAGCAGCTTGTCCAGTGGTGTCTCTGGGGCCAACGTCCTGACTTTC.

This clonotype was seen only a few times. The chain carries TRBV13 and TRBJ2-5, with 7 bases lining up with TRBD1. V lost 5 bases and J lost 4; bases outside the gene matches: 7. The CDR3 is made up of 14 amino acids. CDR1 is PRHDT and CDR2 is FYEKMQ in the germline V gene (reference sequence). CDR3 DNA: TGTGCCAGCAGCGAAGGAAGGGGGCGAGAGACCCAGTACTTC. Amino acid sequence: CASSEGRGRETQYF.

CDR3 sequence: CASGRPQSTRNVEKLFF. The CDR3 nucleotides read TGTGCTAGTGGGAGACCTCAATCGACGCGGAATGTTGAAAAACTGTTTTTT. The chain combines TRBV12-5 with TRBJ1-4, with D unresolved. Germline CDR1 is LGHNT and CDR2 is FRNRAP. V was trimmed by 6 bases and J by 7 bases, leaving 24 bases between them. This CDR3 comprises 17 residues. Drawing the rest from reference TRBV12-5 and TRBJ1-4, the complete variable domain is DARVTQTPRHKVTEMGQEVTMRCQPILGHNTVFWYRQTMMQGLELLAYFRNRAPLDDSGMPKDRFSAEMPDATLATLKIQPSEPRDSAVYFCASGRPQSTRNVEKLFFGSGTQLSVL.

This clonotype was counted between two and nine times. V usage is TRBV4-1 and J usage is TRBJ2-7; weak D call: TRBD1 (6 bases). The V end lost 5 bases, the J end lost 4 bases, and 12 bases lay between the germline ends. The V gene's germline CDR1 is MGHRA and CDR2 YSYEKL. The CDR3 consists of 13 residues. CDR3 DNA sequence: TGCGCCAGCAGCTTTGAACAGGGATACGAGCAGTACTTC. Protein sequence: CASSFEQGYEQYF.

This clonotype was found a few times. The chain is built from TRBV3-1 and TRBJ2-1; 10 bases line up with TRBD1. CDR1 is LGHDT, CDR2 YNNKEL, per germline (reference sequence). The junction had 0 bases not matched to a gene; V was cut back by 4 bases and J by 0 bases. The CDR3 is made up of 15 amino acids. CDR3 amino acids: CASSRDRGSYNEQFF. In nucleotides, the CDR3 is TGTGCCAGCAGCCGGGACAGGGGCTCCTACAATGAGCAGTTCTTC.

The sample holds a few counts of this clonotype. The chain employs TRBV29-1 and TRBJ2-5; D tentatively fits TRBD1 or TRBD2 (5 bases each). The germline gives CDR1 SQVTM, CDR2 ANQGSEA. The CDR3 spans 12 residues. V was pared by 7 bases and J by 5 bases, with 14 bases between. CDR3 coding DNA: TGCAGCGCCCTGGGGGTAGGGGAGACCCAGTACTTC. Its translation is CSALGVGETQYF.

This rearrangement joins TRBV11-2 to TRBJ2-7; D possibly matches TRBD1 or TRBD2 (6 bases each). This CDR3 is 15 amino acids long. Trimming left V 2 bases short and J 4 bases short, with 15 bases between. CDR1 is SGHAT, CDR2 FQNNGV, per germline. CDR3 DNA: TGTGCCAGCAGCTTAATCCCGGGGGCGACGTACGAGCAGTACTTC. It codes for CASSLIPGATYEQYF.

CDR3 sequence reads: CASSPRTDGELFF. The CDR3 DNA sequence: TGTGCCAGCTCACCGCGGACTGATGGGGAGCTGTTTTTT. The chain couples TRBV18 to TRBJ2-2; tentative D call: TRBD2 (5 bases). V dropped 3 bases and J dropped 8 bases, with 10 bases sitting between them. CDR3 length: 13 residues. The germline V gene has CDR1 KGHSH and CDR2 LQKENI.

Ten or more counts support this clonotype. This rearrangement joins TRBV10-2 to TRBJ2-5; possibly TRBD2 for D (6 bases). V was clipped by 5 bases and J by 5 bases, with 24 bases between them. There are 17 residues in the CDR3. Per germline, CDR1 WSHSY and CDR2 SAAADI. The CDR3 coding sequence is TGCGCCAGCAGTAAAATCTTTGGGGAGGAAAAGGGGGAGACCCAGTACTTC. It codes for CASSKIFGEEKGETQYF.

The chain recombines TRBV11-2 with TRBJ2-5; a possible D gene is TRBD2 (6 bases). TRBJ2-1 matches the DNA end more closely, so the J call is doubtful. The CDR3 sequence is 16 residues long. Looked up from germline, CDR1 is SGHAT and CDR2 is FQNNGV. CDR3 loop: CASSLGQLSGSDEQFF. The CDR3 nucleotides read TGTGCCAGCAGCTTAGGCCAACTCTCCGGGAGCGATGAGCAGTTCTTC.

This chain joins TRBV11-1 and TRBJ2-4; 7 bases align to TRBD1. In germline, CDR1 is SGHAT, CDR2 FQDESV (reference sequence). V lost 5 bases to trimming and J lost 2 bases; unmatched junction nucleotides: 6. The CDR3 extends over 15 amino acids. CDR3 DNA sequence: TGTGCCAGCAGCCGCAACAGGGGCACCAAAAACATTCAGTACTTC. As protein: CASSRNRGTKNIQYF.

This clonotype appeared a few times. The chain has TRBV21-1 and TRBJ2-7; TRBD1, the table's D call, was not compared with the DNA. TRBV21-1 is tagged as a pseudogene. CDR3 length: 15 amino acids. The CDR3 region is CASSKEGQNPREQYF. The CDR3 DNA reads TGTGCCAGCAGCAAAGAGGGGCAGAATCCTCGGGAGCAGTACTTC.

The chain carries TRBV7-2 and TRBJ2-6; no definite D call. V was shortened by 0 bases and J by 0 bases, with 12 bases between the two germline ends. CDR1 is SGHTA, CDR2 FQGNSA, per germline. CDR3 size: 18 residues. In DNA form, the CDR3 reads TGTGCCAGCAGCTTAGCGCGACGGGCTTCCTCTGGGGCCAACGTCCTGACTTTC. Translating gives CASSLARRASSGANVLTF.

This clonotype was found many times. The CDR3 DNA sequence: TGTGCCAGCAGTTACTCGTTGGACCCCTATGGCTACACCTTC. It yields the protein CASSYSLDPYGYTF. The chain joins TRBV6-2 or TRBV6-3 to TRBJ1-2, with D hard to call. CDR1 is MNHEY and CDR2 is SVGEGT in the germline V gene. The CDR3 length is 14 residues. The V end was cut by 0 bases, the J end by 4 bases, with 9 bases between.